The entry below gives a single T cell receptor (beta chain) sequence along with its context. The sample comes from a study of blood T cell repertoires in COVID-19. In the study's own analysis: Nucleated cell counts were estimated from reference gene primer amplification. The data were produced by immunoSEQ multiplex PCR, yet TCRdb's version contains in-frame clones alone and is incomplete. The V and J calls and clone size are taken from that table; D and trimming were inferred from the DNA. This sample has fewer than 200,000 clones, with around 82% found just once. This CDR3 is 12 amino acids long. With 3 bases removed from V and 4 bases from J, the gap between germline ends came to 6 bases. Germline V lookup: CDR1 MNHEY, CDR2 SVGAGI.

The chain uses TRBV6-5 and TRBJ1-1, with D unclear. Input material: peripheral blood. The clonotype originates from a woman in her forties with COVID-19, enrolled during active disease. Here the CDR3 DNA reads TGTGCCAGCAGTTATGGCGGCACTGAAGCTTTCTTT. Protein product: CASSYGGTEAFF.